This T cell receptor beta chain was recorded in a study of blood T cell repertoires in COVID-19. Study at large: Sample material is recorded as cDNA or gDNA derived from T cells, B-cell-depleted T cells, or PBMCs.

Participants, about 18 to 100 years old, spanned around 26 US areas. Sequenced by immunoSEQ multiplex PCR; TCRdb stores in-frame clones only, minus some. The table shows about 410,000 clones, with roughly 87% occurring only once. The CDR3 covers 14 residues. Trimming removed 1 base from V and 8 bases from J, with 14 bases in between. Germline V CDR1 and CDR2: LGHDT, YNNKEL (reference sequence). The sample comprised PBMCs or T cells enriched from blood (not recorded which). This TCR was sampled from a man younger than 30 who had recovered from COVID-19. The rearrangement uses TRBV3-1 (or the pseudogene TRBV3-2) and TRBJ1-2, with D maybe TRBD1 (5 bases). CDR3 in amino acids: CASSQAARGRGYTF. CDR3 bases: TGTGCCAGCAGCCAAGCGGCCCGGGGGAGGGGCTACACCTTC.